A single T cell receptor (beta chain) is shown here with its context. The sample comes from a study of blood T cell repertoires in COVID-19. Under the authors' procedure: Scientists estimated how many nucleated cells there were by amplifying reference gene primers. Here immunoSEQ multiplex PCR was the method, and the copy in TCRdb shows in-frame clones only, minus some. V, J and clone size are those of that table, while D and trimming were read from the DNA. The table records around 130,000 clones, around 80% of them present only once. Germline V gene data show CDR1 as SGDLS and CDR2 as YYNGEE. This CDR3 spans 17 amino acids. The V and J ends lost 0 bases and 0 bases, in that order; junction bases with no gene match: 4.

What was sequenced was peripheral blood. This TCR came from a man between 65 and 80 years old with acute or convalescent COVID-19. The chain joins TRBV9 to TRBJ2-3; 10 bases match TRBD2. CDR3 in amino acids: CASSVVATSGSTDTQYF. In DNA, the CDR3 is TGTGCCAGCAGCGTAGTTGCGACTAGCGGGAGCACAGATACGCAGTATTTT.